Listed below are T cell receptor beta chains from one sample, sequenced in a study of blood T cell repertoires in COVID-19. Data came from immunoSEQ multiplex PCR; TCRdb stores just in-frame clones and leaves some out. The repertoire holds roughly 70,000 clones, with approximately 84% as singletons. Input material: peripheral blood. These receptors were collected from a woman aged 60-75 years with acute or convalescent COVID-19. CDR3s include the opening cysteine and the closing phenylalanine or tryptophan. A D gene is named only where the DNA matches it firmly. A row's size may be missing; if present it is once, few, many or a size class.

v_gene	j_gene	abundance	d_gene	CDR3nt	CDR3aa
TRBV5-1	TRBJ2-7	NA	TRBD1	TGCGCCAGCAGCGATACCCCGGGACAGGGGGCATCGCAGTACTTC	CASSDTPGQGASQYF
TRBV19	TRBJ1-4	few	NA	TGTGCCAGTAGTACATCTACAGGCGCAACTAATGAAAAACTGTTTTTT	CASSTSTGATNEKLFF
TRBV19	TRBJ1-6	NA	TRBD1	TGTGCCAGTAGGTTGGGACAGACTCTCAATTCACCCCTCCACTTT	CASRLGQTLNSPLHF
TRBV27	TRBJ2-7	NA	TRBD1	TGTGCCAGCAGTTTGTCTGTCGGGACAGCCGATTTCTCCTACGAGCAGTACTTC	CASSLSVGTADFSYEQYF
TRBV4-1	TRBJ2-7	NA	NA	TGCGCCAGCAGCCAAGAGGAGGCCTACGAGCAGTACTTC	CASSQEEAYEQYF
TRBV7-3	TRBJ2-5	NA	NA	TGTGCCAGCAGCTTAACCGGTCAGGCGTGGCGGGACTACCAAGAGACCCAGTACTTC	CASSLTGQAWRDYQETQYF
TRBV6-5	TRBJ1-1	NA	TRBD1	TGTGCCAGCAGTTACTTGTCAGGGGGTTTGGGGACTGAAGCTTTCTTT	CASSYLSGGLGTEAFF
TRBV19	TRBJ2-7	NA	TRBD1	TGTGCCAGTAGTTTCCAGGGGGTTAATTACGAGCAGTACTTC	CASSFQGVNYEQYF
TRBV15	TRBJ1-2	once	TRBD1	TGTGCCACCACCCGGGACAGGGGGCGCAGTTTTGGCTACACCTTC	CATTRDRGRSFGYTF
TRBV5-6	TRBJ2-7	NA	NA	TGTGCCAGCCTTGGGGCTAGGGAGCAGTACTTC	CASLGAREQYF
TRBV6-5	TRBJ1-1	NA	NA	TGTGCCAGCAGTTACGGCGCGCGGTCCAACACTGAAGCTTTCTTT	CASSYGARSNTEAFF
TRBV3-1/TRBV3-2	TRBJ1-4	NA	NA	TGTGCCAGCAGCCAAGCGACCCATTTGGGGGCGGCTAATGAAAAACTGTTTTTT	CASSQATHLGAANEKLFF
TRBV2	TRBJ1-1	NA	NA	TGTGCCAGCAGTCGACTCTTGAACACTGAAGCTTTCTTT	CASSRLLNTEAFF
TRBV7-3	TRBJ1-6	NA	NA	TGTGCCAGCAGCTTAACAGGGGCGCCTGAAAATTCACCCCTCCACTTT	CASSLTGAPENSPLHF
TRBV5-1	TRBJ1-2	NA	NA	TGCGCCAGCAGCTTGTATTACGGGGGAGACTATGGCTACACCTTC	CASSLYYGGDYGYTF
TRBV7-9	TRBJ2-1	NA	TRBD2	TGTGCCAGCAGCTCCGGGACTAAAAATGAGCAGTTCTTC	CASSSGTKNEQFF
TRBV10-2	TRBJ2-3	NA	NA	TGCGCCAGCAGTGAGCTACGGAGGAGCACCGATACGCAGTATTTT	CASSELRRSTDTQYF
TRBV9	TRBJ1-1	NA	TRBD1	TGTGCCAGCAGCGTCGAGGACATATACCGACAGGGGTTGGGGGGGAACACTGAAGCTTTCTTT	CASSVEDIYRQGLGGNTEAFF
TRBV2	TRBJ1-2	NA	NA	TGTGCCAGCTCCAGGGGTGGCTATGGCTACACCTTC	CASSRGGYGYTF
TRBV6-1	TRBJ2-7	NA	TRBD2	TGTGCCAGCAGTGAAGCGAACGGGGGGTACGAGCAGTACTTC	CASSEANGGYEQYF
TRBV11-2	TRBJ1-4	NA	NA	TGTGCCAGCAGCTTAGATCTGAGGGGGTTCCTTAATGAAAAACTGTTTTTT	CASSLDLRGFLNEKLFF
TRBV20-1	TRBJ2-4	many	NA	TGCAGTGCCACCGGGGGGCACATTCAGTACTTC	CSATGGHIQYF
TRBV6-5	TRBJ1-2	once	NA	TGTGCCAGCAGTTACGACAGACGCTATGGCTACACCTTC	CASSYDRRYGYTF
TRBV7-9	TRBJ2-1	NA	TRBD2	TGTGCCAGCAGCTTAGCCCCTAGCGGGGGGTACAATGAGCAGTTCTTC	CASSLAPSGGYNEQFF
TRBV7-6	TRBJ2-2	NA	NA	TGTGCCAGCAGCTTAGCGTACAGAGGGAACGGGGAGCTGTTTTTT	CASSLAYRGNGELFF
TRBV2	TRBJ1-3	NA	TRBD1	TGTGCCAGCAGGAGGCGGACAGGGTCCGGAAACACCATATATTTT	CASRRRTGSGNTIYF
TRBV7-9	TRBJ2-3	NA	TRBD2	TGTGCCAGCAGCTTAGCGATAGCGGGGTTCACAGATACGCAGTATTTT	CASSLAIAGFTDTQYF
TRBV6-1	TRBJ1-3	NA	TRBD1	TGTGCCAGCAGTGTAATTAGACAGGGGTCAAGCTCTGGAAACACCATATATTTT	CASSVIRQGSSSGNTIYF
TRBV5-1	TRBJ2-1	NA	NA	TGCGCCAGCGGGCGGGACGGGCCGAGCTCCTACAATGAGCAGTTCTTC	CASGRDGPSSYNEQFF
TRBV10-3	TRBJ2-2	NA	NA	TGTGCCATCAGTGCCCGGGACACGAACACCGGGGAGCTGTTTTTT	CAISARDTNTGELFF
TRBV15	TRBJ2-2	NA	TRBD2	TGTGCCACCAGCATTGGGACTAGCGGGGGGGCCGGGGAGCTGTTTTTT	CATSIGTSGGAGELFF
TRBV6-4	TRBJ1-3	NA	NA	TGTGCCAGCAGTGACCCCCGCTCTGGAAACACCATATATTTT	CASSDPRSGNTIYF
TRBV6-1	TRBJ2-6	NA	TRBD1	TGTGCCAGCAGTGAAAAACAGGGGGGCGCCCCTGGGGCCAACGTCCTGACTTTC	CASSEKQGGAPGANVLTF
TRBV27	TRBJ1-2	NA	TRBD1	TGTGCCAGCAGTTCGGGACAGGGCTTAACCTATGGCTACACCTTC	CASSSGQGLTYGYTF
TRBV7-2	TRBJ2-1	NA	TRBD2	TGTGCCAGCATCTTGGGCGGGGGATCCTACAATGAGCAGTTCTTC	CASILGGGSYNEQFF
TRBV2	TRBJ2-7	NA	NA	TGTGCCAGCAACGACGTCGGGACCTACGAGCAGTACTTC	CASNDVGTYEQYF
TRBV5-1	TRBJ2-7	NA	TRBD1	TGCGCCAGCAGTCGGGGACAGGGGGAGAACGAGCAGTACTTC	CASSRGQGENEQYF
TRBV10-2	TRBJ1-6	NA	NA	TGCGCCAGCAGTGAGACCTCCTGGGGAGGGAGTAATTCACCCCTCCACTTT	CASSETSWGGSNSPLHF
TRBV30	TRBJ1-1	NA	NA	TGTGCCTGGAGTGCCCCTTCCCCCAACACTGAAGCTTTCTTT	CAWSAPSPNTEAFF
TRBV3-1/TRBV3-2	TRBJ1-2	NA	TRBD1	TGTGCCAGCAGCCCGGACGACAGGGGAAACGGCTACACCTTC	CASSPDDRGNGYTF
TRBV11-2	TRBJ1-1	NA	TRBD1	TGTGCCAGCAGCTCGAAAGACAGGGGGGACACTGAAGCTTTCTTT	CASSSKDRGDTEAFF
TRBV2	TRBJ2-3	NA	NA	TGTGCCAGCAGTAGACTAGTGTTCACAGATACGCAGTATTTT	CASSRLVFTDTQYF
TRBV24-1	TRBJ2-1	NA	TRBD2	TGTGCCACCAGTGAGCCGGTTGGGGCGGGGGGGCGCTCCTCCTACAATGAGCAGTTCTTC	CATSEPVGAGGRSSYNEQFF
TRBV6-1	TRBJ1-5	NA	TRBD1	TGTGCCAGCAGTGAAGCACTGACAGGGGGCAAGATGCCCCAGCATTTT	CASSEALTGGKMPQHF
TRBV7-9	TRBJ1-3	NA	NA	TGTGCCAGCAGCTCAGGGGCCTCTGGAAACACCATATATTTT	CASSSGASGNTIYF
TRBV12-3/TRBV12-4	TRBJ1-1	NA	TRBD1	TGTGCCAGCAGTATCCAGGGGGCACGAGCTTTCTTT	CASSIQGARAFF
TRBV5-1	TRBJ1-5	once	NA	TGCGCCAGCAGCCCAGGGCGAGGGGAGGGGCCCCAGCATTTT	CASSPGRGEGPQHF
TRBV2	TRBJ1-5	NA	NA	TGTGCCAGCAGTGAACGGAGGAGGTCTAGCAATCAGCCCCAGCATTTT	CASSERRRSSNQPQHF
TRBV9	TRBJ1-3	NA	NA	TGTGCCAGCAGCGCCTTCGGGGGAGGGGGAGGTGGAAACACCATATATTTT	CASSAFGGGGGGNTIYF
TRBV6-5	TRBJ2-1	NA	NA	TGTGCCAGCAGTTACGGGGTGGGGGGGCAGGATGAGCAGTTCTTC	CASSYGVGGQDEQFF
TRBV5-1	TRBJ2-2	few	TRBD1	TGCGCCAGCAGCTCTAGGGGACAGGGGAAGAACACCGGGGAGCTGTTTTTT	CASSSRGQGKNTGELFF
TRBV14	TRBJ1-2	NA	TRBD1	TGTGCCAGCAGCCACTTACAGGGGGCGGATGGCTACACCTTC	CASSHLQGADGYTF
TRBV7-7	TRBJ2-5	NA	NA	TGTGCCAGCAGCCCCCTCGGACTATTAGAGACCCAGTACTTC	CASSPLGLLETQYF
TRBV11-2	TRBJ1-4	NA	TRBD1	TGTGCCAGCAGCACCCGCCTCGGGACAGGGAGAGAAAAACTGTTTTTT	CASSTRLGTGREKLFF
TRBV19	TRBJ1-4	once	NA	TGTGCCAGTAGTCGCGACACAGGGGAAAAACTGTTTTTT	CASSRDTGEKLFF
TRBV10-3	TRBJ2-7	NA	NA	TGTGCCATCAGTGATGCGGCCTACGAGCAGTACTTC	CAISDAAYEQYF
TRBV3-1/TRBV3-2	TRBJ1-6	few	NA	TGTGCCAGCAGCCAAGATGGCGGGGCCTCCTATAATTCACCCCTCCACTTT	CASSQDGGASYNSPLHF
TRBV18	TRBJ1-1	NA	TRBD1	TGTGCCAGCTCACCACCTTTAGGGACAGGGCCGTTCGCTGAAGCTTTCTTT	CASSPPLGTGPFAEAFF
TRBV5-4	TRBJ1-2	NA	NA	TGTGCCAGCACTTTGGGAGGGGCCGGGAACTATGGCTACACCTTC	CASTLGGAGNYGYTF